This T cell receptor (beta chain) was captured by sequencing in a study of blood T cell repertoires in COVID-19. Study as a whole: The cDNA or gDNA used as material had been derived from T cells, B-cell-depleted T cells, or PBMCs.

TCRdb's copy holds only in-frame clones and misses some; the assay was immunoSEQ multiplex PCR. Of some 200,000 clones listed, roughly 90% are singletons. Sequencing was performed on peripheral blood. This sequence was found in a woman aged 40 to 49 with acute or convalescent COVID-19.

The CDR3 sequence is CASSRGGNSGNTIYF. The DNA of the CDR3 is TGCGCCAGCAGCCGTGGAGGGAACTCTGGAAACACCATATATTTT. The V gene is TRBV10-1, the J gene TRBJ1-3; D unclear. Germline values: CDR1 WNHNN, CDR2 SYGVQD (reference sequence). Between the trimmed V and J ends, which lost 6 bases and 0 bases, there was a span of 12 bases. The CDR3 length is 15 residues.